A single sample is the source of the 3 T cell receptor beta chains below, sequenced in a study of radiotherapy plus CTLA-4 blockade in lung cancer. Method: immunoSEQ multiplex PCR; TCRdb's copy keeps in-frame clones and lacks some. The sample has about 73,000 clones; 87% are singletons. Sequencing was performed on peripheral blood, taken from a patient treated with radiotherapy plus ipilimumab. Receptor source: a human donor with non-small cell lung cancer that progressed on radiotherapy plus ipilimumab.

The rearrangement joins TRBV5-1 to TRBJ2-2; TRBD2 is a possible D gene (6 bases). The CDR3 runs 14 residues. Trimming removed 4 bases from V and 6 bases from J, with 13 bases in between. Germline V lookup: CDR1 SGHRS, CDR2 YFSETQ. In DNA, the CDR3 is TGCGCCAGCAGCAGAGCGGGTGGGCCCGGGGAGCTGTTTTTT. Its protein product is CASSRAGGPGELFF.

This clone was seen only a few times. The chain couples TRBV2 to TRBJ2-2; TRBD1 matches at 11 bases. This CDR3 has 15 residues. The trim removed 4 bases at V and 6 bases at J, leaving 4 bases unmatched. In germline, CDR1 is SNHLY, CDR2 FYNNEI. CDR3 protein: CASSVLGQGAGELFF. CDR3 DNA sequence: TGTGCCAGCAGTGTTTTGGGACAGGGGGCCGGGGAGCTGTTTTTT.

V is TRBV28 and J is TRBJ2-2, with a possible D match to TRBD2 (7 bases). V was shortened by 3 bases and J by 6 bases, with 8 bases between the two germline ends. This CDR3 contains 13 residues. Germline CDR1 reads MDHEN; CDR2 reads SYDVKM. CDR3 protein: CASSFGGPGELFF. The CDR3 DNA reads as TGTGCCAGCAGTTTCGGGGGGCCCGGGGAGCTGTTTTTT.